Given below is one T cell receptor beta chain in context. The sample originates from a study of T cells in Graves' hyperthyroidism and ophthalmopathy. What was amplified from RNA transcripts were TCR beta CDR3 regions. With the HTBI primer set, the TCR CDR3 went through a first round of RT-PCR. One entry per CDR3 protein results from TCRdb running MiXCR on the multiplex PCR reads. The sample has roughly 570,000 distinct CDR3 sequences; roughly 50% are singletons. This clonotype was obtained from a woman younger than 30 with Graves' hyperthyroidism. The sequencing input was peripheral blood or thyroid tissue (not recorded which).

The DNA for the CDR3 is TGTGCCAGCAGCTTAGGGCCGGGAGGGCCGAGGTTCTTC. Translating gives CASSLGPGGPRFF. The chain links TRBV7-8 to TRBJ2-1, with 8 bases identical to TRBD2. V lost 1 base to trimming and J lost 15 bases; unmatched junction nucleotides: 8. The CDR3 has 13 residues. The germline CDR1 and CDR2 sequences are SGHVS and FQNEAQ.